The next 28 T cell receptor beta chains were all read from a single sample in a study of cytomegalovirus exposure and HLA in healthy donors. Clones were read by immunoSEQ multiplex PCR, and TCRdb kept only the in-frame ones, dropping some. The top ten hold around 11% of the sample, which has 200,000 to 300,000 clones, more than 85% seen once. Source material: PBMCs. Every receptor here comes from a man between 18 and 29 years old in good health and CMV-seropositive.

The chain employs TRBV7-8 and TRBJ1-3, with D possibly TRBD1 on 5 matching bases. V was clipped by 0 bases and J by 4 bases, with 13 bases between them. Germline-derived CDR1 and CDR2 are SGHVS and FQNEAQ. This CDR3 region has 16 residues. In nucleotides, the CDR3 is TGTGCCAGCAGCTTAGCCCAGGGCTCATCCGGAAACACCATATATTTT. It specifies CASSLAQGSSGNTIYF.

This clone is labeled as medium-sized. The chain recombines TRBV15 with TRBJ1-2, with 8 positions matching TRBD1. J was trimmed by 8 bases and V by 5 bases; bases with no gene match: 10. The CDR3 is made up of 14 amino acids. Per the germline V gene, CDR1 is LNHNV and CDR2 is YYDKDF (reference sequence). The CDR3 spells CATSPRTGPGGYTF. DNA for the CDR3: TGTGCCACCAGCCCCCGGACAGGGCCCGGAGGCTACACCTTC.

The chain has TRBV27 and TRBJ1-1; 7 bases match TRBD1. CDR1 and CDR2 from the germline V gene are MNHEY and SMNVEV (reference sequence). Trimming cost V 6 bases and J 0 bases; bases outside gene matches: 4. This CDR3 is 14 amino acids long. DNA for the CDR3: TGTGCCAGCAGGCCCGGGACAGTGAACACTGAAGCTTTCTTT. This translates into CASRPGTVNTEAFF.

This clone was seen many times. This specimen includes other DNA sequences encoding the same CDR3. J is TRBJ2-2 and V is TRBV30, with 9 bases aligning to TRBD1. Germline values: CDR1 GTSNPN, CDR2 SVGIG (reference sequence). This CDR3 has 13 amino acids. With 5 bases clipped from V and 6 bases from J, the junction kept 4 bases outside the gene matches. The DNA of the CDR3 is TGTGCCTGGCGGGACAGGGAATCCGGGGAGCTGTTTTTT. Amino acids: CAWRDRESGELFF.

CDR3 sequence (DNA): TGTGCCAGCAGCGTATTTGGGGCTTACTCTGGAAACACCATATATTTT. Translated, it gives CASSVFGAYSGNTIYF. V gene TRBV9 combines with J gene TRBJ1-3, with D possibly TRBD1 on 5 matching bases. The CDR3 runs 16 residues. The V gene's germline CDR1 is SGDLS and CDR2 YYNGEE. V lost 1 base and J lost 0, with 11 bases in between.

The J gene is TRBJ1-2, the V gene TRBV27; maybe TRBD1 (5 bases). With 7 bases removed from V and 4 bases from J, the gap between germline ends came to 16 bases. This CDR3 contains 14 residues. Per the germline V gene, CDR1 is MNHEY and CDR2 is SMNVEV (reference sequence). The DNA for the CDR3 is TGTGCCAGCAACCCGAGGGGAGATGGCTATGGCTACACCTTC. Encoded protein: CASNPRGDGYGYTF.

The chain employs TRBV10-2 and TRBJ2-2, with no clear D. CDR1 is WSHSY, CDR2 SAAADI, per germline. Trimming shortened V by 2 bases and J by 0 bases, and 4 bases separated the two germline ends. CDR3 length equals 14 residues. CDR3 bases: TGCGCCAGCAGTGAGAGGTCGAACACCGGGGAGCTGTTTTTT. Encoded protein: CASSERSNTGELFF.

The gene calls are TRBV2 and TRBJ1-3, with D unclear. V gave up 1 base and J gave up 5 bases, with 15 bases separating them. Germline lookup yields CDR1 SNHLY and CDR2 FYNNEI. This CDR3 has 16 residues. DNA of the CDR3: TGTGCCAGCAGTGAAGTTAAGATGACCGAAAGAAACACCATATATTTT. The encoded protein is CASSEVKMTERNTIYF.

J is TRBJ2-1 and V is TRBV29-1; possibly TRBD2 for D (5 bases). The CDR3 is made up of 15 amino acids. Germline CDR1 SQVTM, CDR2 ANQGSEA. Trimming removed 2 bases from V and 1 base from J, with 12 bases in between. CDR3 loop: CSVERSGLSYNEQFF. Written as DNA, the CDR3 is TGCAGCGTTGAAAGGAGCGGATTATCCTACAATGAGCAGTTCTTC.

The gene calls are TRBV27 and TRBJ2-1; the D gene is possibly TRBD1 (6 bases). Germline CDR1 is MNHEY and CDR2 is SMNVEV (reference sequence). CDR3 size: 16 residues. The ends were cut back, 6 bases at V and 0 bases at J, with 15 bases in the middle. CDR3 bases: TGTGCCAGCAGACCGCTGGACAGAAGCTCCTACAATGAGCAGTTCTTC. Residues: CASRPLDRSSYNEQFF.

The chain links TRBV10-3 to TRBJ2-7, with 7 bases aligning to TRBD2. This CDR3 spans 15 amino acids. Germline CDR1 ENHRY, CDR2 SYGVKD. After removal of 2 bases from V and 3 bases from J, the junction contained 7 bases not matched to a gene. The CDR3 is CAISEPGEGRYEQYF. The CDR3 DNA is TGTGCCATCAGTGAGCCTGGGGAGGGGCGCTACGAGCAGTACTTC.

In its sample, this clone was seen many times. The V call is TRBV4-1, the J call TRBJ2-7; D may correspond to TRBD1 or TRBD2 (6 bases each). The length of the CDR3 is 15 residues. The V end lost 4 bases, the J end lost 6 bases, and 19 bases lay between the germline ends. The germline V gene encodes CDR1 MGHRA and CDR2 YSYEKL. CDR3 amino acids: CASSPMGGASGEQYF. DNA of the CDR3: TGCGCCAGCAGCCCAATGGGGGGCGCGTCGGGCGAGCAGTACTTC.

The gene calls are TRBV5-1 and TRBJ2-1, with D possibly being TRBD2 (7 bases). The CDR3 length is 16 residues. CDR1 SGHRS and CDR2 YFSETQ come from the germline V gene. V shed 5 bases and J shed 9 bases, with 24 bases lying between them. CDR3 sequence (DNA): TGCGCCAGCAGTTTGCGCTTGGCGGGGGCACCTAGTGAGCAGTTCTTC. Translating gives CASSLRLAGAPSEQFF.

The V and J genes are TRBV7-9 and TRBJ2-7, with D possibly matching TRBD2 (5 bases). The V gene lost 2 bases and the J gene lost 7 bases, with 15 bases spanning the gap. Per germline, CDR1 SEHNR and CDR2 FQNEAQ (reference sequence). CDR3 size: 14 residues. CDR3 nucleotides: TGTGCCAGCAGCTTAACACAACTTGGCGGGGAGCAGTACTTC. Amino acid sequence: CASSLTQLGGEQYF.

As regards this clone: The identical CDR3 is also encoded by other nucleotide sequences in the sample. CDR3 bases: TGCAGCGTTGATTCCAACTATGGCTACACCTTC. This sequence encodes CSVDSNYGYTF. The chain carries TRBV29-1 and TRBJ1-2; D uncertain. Germline V CDR1 and CDR2: SQVTM, ANQGSEA. The CDR3 extends over 11 amino acids. Between the trimmed V and J ends, which lost 3 bases and 2 bases, there was a span of 4 bases.

The CDR3 reads CASSQDPRGGGELFF. The CDR3 nucleotides read TGTGCCAGCAGCCAAGATCCCCGAGGCGGCGGGGAGCTGTTTTTT. The chain couples TRBV4-2 to TRBJ2-2; D unresolved. V dropped 0 bases and J dropped 7 bases, with 12 bases sitting between them. Germline assignment: CDR1 LGHNA and CDR2 YNFKEQ. The CDR3 covers 15 residues.

The CDR3 region is CASSRLAGAEDTQYF. The DNA for the CDR3 is TGTGCCAGCTCACGACTAGCGGGAGCGGAAGATACGCAGTATTTT. This sequence joins TRBV18 and TRBJ2-3; TRBD2 matches 12 bases. Germline loops: CDR1 KGHSH, CDR2 LQKENI. CDR3 length: 15 residues. J gave up 5 bases and V 4 bases, and 4 bases lay outside the gene matches.

This clone was counted a single time. The chain carries TRBV4-3 and TRBJ1-2; D unresolved. Trimming stripped 2 bases from V and 0 bases from J, with 16 bases between. The CDR3 is 17 amino acids. Germline values: CDR1 LGHNA, CDR2 YSLEER. The CDR3 loop is CASSQHSGTATNYGYTF. CDR3 nucleotides: TGCGCCAGCAGCCAACACAGCGGTACAGCTACTAACTATGGCTACACCTTC.

The chain carries TRBV4-3 and TRBJ1-1; weak D call: TRBD1 (5 bases). CDR3 size: 13 residues. The V gene lost 4 bases and the J gene lost 2 bases, with 8 bases spanning the gap. Germline V lookup: CDR1 LGHNA, CDR2 YSLEER. This CDR3 is CASSLRTNTEAFF. The CDR3 nucleotides read TGCGCCAGCAGCCTTAGGACAAACACTGAAGCTTTCTTT.

DNA of the CDR3: TGTGCCAGCAGTGAATCGTTCGGGCAGCCCCAGCATTTT. This gives the protein CASSESFGQPQHF. This chain uses TRBV6-1 with TRBJ1-5, with D hard to call. V lost 2 bases and J lost 7, with 9 bases in between. CDR1 is MNHNS and CDR2 is SASEGT in the germline V gene. This CDR3 has 13 amino acids.

V usage is TRBV4-1 and J usage is TRBJ2-1; D unresolved. The length of the CDR3 is 14 residues. The V gene lost 3 bases and the J gene lost 5 bases, with 11 bases spanning the gap. Looked up from germline, CDR1 is MGHRA and CDR2 is YSYEKL. The CDR3 reads CASSHPGLNNEQFF. The CDR3 nucleotides are TGCGCCAGCAGCCACCCGGGCCTTAACAATGAGCAGTTCTTC.

This sequence joins TRBV6-1 and TRBJ2-3; 11 nucleotides agree with TRBD2. V shed 3 bases and J 2 bases; nucleotides not matched to a gene: 7. The germline CDR1 and CDR2 sequences are MNHNS and SASEGT. The CDR3 is 17 residues long. The CDR3 loop reads CASSDKWTSGSTDTQYF. CDR3 DNA: TGTGCCAGCAGTGATAAATGGACTAGCGGGTCCACAGATACGCAGTATTTT.

V gene TRBV7-9 combines with J gene TRBJ1-4; D is unresolved. The V gene lost 2 bases and the J gene lost 5 bases, with 12 bases spanning the gap. This CDR3 is 15 amino acids long. In germline, CDR1 is SEHNR, CDR2 FQNEAQ (reference sequence). The CDR3 sequence is CASSLSRTSNEKLFF. The CDR3 nucleotides are TGTGCCAGCAGCTTATCTCGGACGTCGAATGAAAAACTGTTTTTT. The complete variable domain, with remaining parts taken from reference TRBV7-9 and TRBJ1-4, reads DTGVSQNPRHKITKRGQNVTFRCDPISEHNRLYWYRQTLGQGPEFLTYFQNEAQLEKSRLLSDRFSAERPKGSFSTLEIQRTEQGDSAMYLCASSLSRTSNEKLFFGSGTQLSVL.

The chain is built from TRBV5-1 and TRBJ2-1; TRBD1 agrees at 7 bases. Germline V gene lookup returns CDR1 SGHRS and CDR2 YFSETQ. V shed 2 bases and J 7 bases; nucleotides not matched to a gene: 6. The CDR3 loop spans 14 amino acids. This CDR3 is CASSFPGGENEQFF. The CDR3, as DNA: TGCGCCAGCAGCTTCCCAGGGGGTGAGAATGAGCAGTTCTTC. Variable domain in full (rest from reference TRBV5-1 and TRBJ2-1): KAGVTQTPRYLIKTRGQQVTLSCSPISGHRSVSWYQQTPGQGLQFLFEYFSETQRNKGNFPGRFSGRQFSNSRSEMNVSTLELGDSALYLCASSFPGGENEQFFGPGTRLTVL.

V gene TRBV27 combines with J gene TRBJ2-3; TRBD1 aligns across 9 bases. Germline loops: CDR1 MNHEY, CDR2 SMNVEV (reference sequence). The CDR3 is 16 residues long. The junction had 10 bases not matched to a gene; V was cut back by 5 bases and J by 4 bases. The CDR3 DNA is TGTGCCAGCAGTCCCAGGACAGGGGTTCTCGCAGATACGCAGTATTTT. This gives the protein CASSPRTGVLADTQYF.

The chain employs TRBV10-3 and TRBJ2-2; D uncertain. Germline-derived CDR1 and CDR2 are ENHRY and SYGVKD. The ends were cut back, 6 bases at V and 4 bases at J, with 9 bases in the middle. The CDR3 totals 13 residues. The CDR3 DNA reads as TGTGCCATCAGCCCCGCAAGCACCGGGGAGCTGTTTTTT. This translates into CAISPASTGELFF.

The V and J genes are TRBV6-1 and TRBJ1-5; D perhaps matches TRBD1 (5 bases). The CDR3 totals 15 residues. Germline V gene lookup returns CDR1 MNHNS and CDR2 SASEGT. V dropped 4 bases and J dropped 3 bases, with 13 bases sitting between them. This CDR3 reads CASSVSREFNQPQHF. In nucleotides, the CDR3 is TGTGCCAGCAGTGTGAGCAGGGAATTCAATCAGCCCCAGCATTTT.

The gene calls are TRBV5-6 and TRBJ2-7, with a weak D call TRBD1 (7 bases). The V gene's germline CDR1 is SGHDT and CDR2 YYEEEE. CDR3 length: 16 amino acids. V dropped 4 bases and J dropped 3 bases, with 20 bases sitting between them. CDR3 nucleotides: TGTGCCAGCAGCACGGGGGTCGGGACAGCGTTCTACGAGCAGTACTTC. Protein: CASSTGVGTAFYEQYF.